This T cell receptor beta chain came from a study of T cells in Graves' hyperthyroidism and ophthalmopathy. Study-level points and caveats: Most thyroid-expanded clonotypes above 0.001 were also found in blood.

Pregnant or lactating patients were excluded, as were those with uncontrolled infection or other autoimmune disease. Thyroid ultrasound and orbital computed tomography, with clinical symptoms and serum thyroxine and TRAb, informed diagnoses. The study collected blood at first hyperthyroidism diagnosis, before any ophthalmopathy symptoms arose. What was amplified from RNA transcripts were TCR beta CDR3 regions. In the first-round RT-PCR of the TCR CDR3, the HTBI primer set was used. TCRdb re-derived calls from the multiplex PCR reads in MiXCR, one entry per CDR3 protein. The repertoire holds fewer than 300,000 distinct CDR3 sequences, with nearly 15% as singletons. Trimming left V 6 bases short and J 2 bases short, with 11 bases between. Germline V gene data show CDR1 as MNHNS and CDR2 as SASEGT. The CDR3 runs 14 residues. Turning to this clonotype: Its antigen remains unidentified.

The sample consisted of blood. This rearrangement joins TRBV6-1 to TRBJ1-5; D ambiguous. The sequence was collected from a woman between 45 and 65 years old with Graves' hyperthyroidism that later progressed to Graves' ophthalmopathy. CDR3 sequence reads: CASRSTPGNQPQHF. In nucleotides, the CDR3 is TGTGCCAGCAGGAGTACCCCTGGCAATCAGCCCCAGCATTTT.